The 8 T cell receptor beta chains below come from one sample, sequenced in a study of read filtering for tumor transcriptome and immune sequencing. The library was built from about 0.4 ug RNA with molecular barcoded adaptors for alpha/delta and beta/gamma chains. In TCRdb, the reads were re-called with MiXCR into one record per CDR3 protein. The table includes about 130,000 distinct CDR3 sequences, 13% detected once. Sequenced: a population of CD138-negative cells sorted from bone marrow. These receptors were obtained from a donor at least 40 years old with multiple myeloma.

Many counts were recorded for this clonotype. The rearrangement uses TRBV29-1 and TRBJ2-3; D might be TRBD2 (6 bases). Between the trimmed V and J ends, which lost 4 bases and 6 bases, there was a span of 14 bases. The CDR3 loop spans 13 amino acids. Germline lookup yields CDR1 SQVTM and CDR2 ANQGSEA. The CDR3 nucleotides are TGCAGCGTTGTGGGCGGAGGGCTCGATACGCAGTATTTT. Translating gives CSVVGGGLDTQYF.

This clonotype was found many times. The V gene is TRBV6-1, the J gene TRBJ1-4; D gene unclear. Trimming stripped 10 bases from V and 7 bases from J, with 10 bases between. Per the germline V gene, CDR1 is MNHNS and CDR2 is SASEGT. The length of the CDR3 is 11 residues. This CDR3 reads CATRRSEKLFF. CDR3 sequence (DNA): TGTGCCACCCGCCGGAGTGAAAAACTGTTTTTT.

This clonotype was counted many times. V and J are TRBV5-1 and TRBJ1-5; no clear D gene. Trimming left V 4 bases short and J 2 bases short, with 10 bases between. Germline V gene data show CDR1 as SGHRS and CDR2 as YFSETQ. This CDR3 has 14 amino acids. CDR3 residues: CASSTGEGNQPQHF. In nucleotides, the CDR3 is TGCGCCAGCAGCACGGGTGAGGGCAATCAGCCCCAGCATTTT.

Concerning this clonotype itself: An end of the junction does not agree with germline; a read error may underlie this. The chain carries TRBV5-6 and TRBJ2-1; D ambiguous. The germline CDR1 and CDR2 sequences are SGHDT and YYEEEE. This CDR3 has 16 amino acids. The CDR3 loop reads CASSPSALPIPGQQLF. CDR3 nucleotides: TGTGCCAGCAGCCCCTCCGCTCTACCGATCCCTGGGCAGCAGCTCTTC.

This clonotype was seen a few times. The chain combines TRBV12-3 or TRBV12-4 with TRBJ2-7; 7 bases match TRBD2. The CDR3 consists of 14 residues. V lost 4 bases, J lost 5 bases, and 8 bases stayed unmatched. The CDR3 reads CASSSDGGFDEQYF. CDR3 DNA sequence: TGTGCCAGCAGTTCTGACGGGGGGTTCGACGAGCAGTACTTC.

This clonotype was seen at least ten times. The DNA for the CDR3 is TGTGCCAGCAGCTATACACAGGGGGCGCTTACTGGGGCCAACGTCCTGACTTTC. It encodes CASSYTQGALTGANVLTF. This chain links TRBV11-2 with TRBJ2-6; 9 bases agree with TRBD1. This CDR3 is built from 18 residues. Trimming took 4 bases from V and 2 from J; bases not matched to a gene: 9. Germline assignment: CDR1 SGHAT and CDR2 FQNNGV.

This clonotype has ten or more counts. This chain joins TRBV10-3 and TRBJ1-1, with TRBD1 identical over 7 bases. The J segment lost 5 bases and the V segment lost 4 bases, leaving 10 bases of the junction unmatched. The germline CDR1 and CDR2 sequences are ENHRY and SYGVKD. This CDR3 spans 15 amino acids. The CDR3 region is CAISVVGDRETEAFF. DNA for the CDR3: TGTGCCATCAGTGTGGTCGGCGACAGGGAAACTGAAGCTTTCTTT.

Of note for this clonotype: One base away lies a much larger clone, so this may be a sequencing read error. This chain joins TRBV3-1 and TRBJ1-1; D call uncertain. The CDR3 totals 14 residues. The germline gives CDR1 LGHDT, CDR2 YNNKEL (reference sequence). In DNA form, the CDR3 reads TGTGCCAGCAGCCAAGACTGGTCACCGACTGGAGCTTTCTTT. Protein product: CASSQDWSPTGAFF. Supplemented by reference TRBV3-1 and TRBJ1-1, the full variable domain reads DTAVSQTPKYLVTQMGNDKSIKCEQNLGHDTMYWYKQDSKKFLKIMFSYNNKELIINETVPNRFSPKSPDKAHLNLHINSLELGDSAVYFCASSQDWSPTGAFFGQGTRLTVV.